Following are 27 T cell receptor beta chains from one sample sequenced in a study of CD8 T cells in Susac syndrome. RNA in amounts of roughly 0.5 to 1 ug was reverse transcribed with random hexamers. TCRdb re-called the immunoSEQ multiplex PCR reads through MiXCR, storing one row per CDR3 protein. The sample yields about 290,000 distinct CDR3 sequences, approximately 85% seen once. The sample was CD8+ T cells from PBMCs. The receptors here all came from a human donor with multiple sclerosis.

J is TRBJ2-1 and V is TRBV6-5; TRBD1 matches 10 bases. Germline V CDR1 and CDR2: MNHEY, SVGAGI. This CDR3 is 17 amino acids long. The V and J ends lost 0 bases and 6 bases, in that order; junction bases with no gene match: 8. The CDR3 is CASSYSIGTGDTNEQFF. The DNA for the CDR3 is TGTGCCAGCAGTTACTCGATCGGGACAGGGGATACCAATGAGCAGTTCTTC.

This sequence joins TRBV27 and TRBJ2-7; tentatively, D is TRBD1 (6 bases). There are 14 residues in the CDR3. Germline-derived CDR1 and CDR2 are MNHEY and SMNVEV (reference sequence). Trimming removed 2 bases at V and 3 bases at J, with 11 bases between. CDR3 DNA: TGTGCCAGCAGTTTAATGGGGGCGGACTACGAGCAGTACTTC. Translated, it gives CASSLMGADYEQYF.

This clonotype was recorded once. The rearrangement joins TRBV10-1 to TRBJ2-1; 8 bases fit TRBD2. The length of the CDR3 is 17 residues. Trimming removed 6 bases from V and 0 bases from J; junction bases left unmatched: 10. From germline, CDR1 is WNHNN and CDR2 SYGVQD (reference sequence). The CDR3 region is CASSLTSGGSSYNEQFF. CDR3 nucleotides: TGCGCCAGCAGCCTGACAAGCGGGGGTAGCTCCTACAATGAGCAGTTCTTC.

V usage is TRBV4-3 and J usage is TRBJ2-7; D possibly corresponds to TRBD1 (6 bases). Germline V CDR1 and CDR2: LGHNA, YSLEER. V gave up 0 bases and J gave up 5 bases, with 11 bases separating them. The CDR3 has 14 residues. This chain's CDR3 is CASSQDGRDNEQYF. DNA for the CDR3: TGCGCCAGCAGCCAAGATGGCAGGGACAACGAGCAGTACTTC.

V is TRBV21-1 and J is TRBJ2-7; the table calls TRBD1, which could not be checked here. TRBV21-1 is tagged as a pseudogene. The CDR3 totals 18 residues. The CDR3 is CASSNRARAVRGPGEQYF. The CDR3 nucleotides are TGTGCCAGCAGCAACCGGGCAAGGGCGGTCAGGGGGCCTGGCGAGCAGTACTTC.

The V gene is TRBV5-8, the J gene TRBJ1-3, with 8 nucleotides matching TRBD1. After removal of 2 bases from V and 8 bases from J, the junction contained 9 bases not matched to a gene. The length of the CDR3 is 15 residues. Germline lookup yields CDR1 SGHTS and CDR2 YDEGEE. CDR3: CASSFGTGWGDTIYF. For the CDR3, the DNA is TGTGCCAGCAGCTTCGGGACAGGCTGGGGGGACACCATATATTTT.

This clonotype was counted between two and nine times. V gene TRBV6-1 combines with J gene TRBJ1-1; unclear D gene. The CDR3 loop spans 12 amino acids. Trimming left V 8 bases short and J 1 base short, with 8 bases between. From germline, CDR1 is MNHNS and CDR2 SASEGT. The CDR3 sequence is CASHSGNTEAFF. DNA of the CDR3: TGTGCCAGCCACTCCGGGAACACTGAAGCTTTCTTT.

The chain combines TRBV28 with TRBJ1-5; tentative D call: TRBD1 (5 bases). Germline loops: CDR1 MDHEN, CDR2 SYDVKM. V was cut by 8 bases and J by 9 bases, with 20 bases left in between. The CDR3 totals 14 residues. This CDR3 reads CASVDWGEEWPQHF. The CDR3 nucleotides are TGTGCCAGCGTGGACTGGGGGGAGGAATGGCCCCAGCATTTT.

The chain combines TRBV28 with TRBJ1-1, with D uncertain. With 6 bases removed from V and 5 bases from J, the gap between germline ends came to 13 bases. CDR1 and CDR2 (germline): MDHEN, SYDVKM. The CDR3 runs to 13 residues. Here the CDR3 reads CASSSTAGTEAFF. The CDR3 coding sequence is TGTGCCAGCAGCTCTACGGCGGGGACTGAAGCTTTCTTT.

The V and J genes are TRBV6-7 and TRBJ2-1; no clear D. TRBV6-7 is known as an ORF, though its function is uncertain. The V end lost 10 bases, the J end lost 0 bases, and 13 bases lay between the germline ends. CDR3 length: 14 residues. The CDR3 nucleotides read TGTGCCAACCTCGACGTTAGCTCCTACAATGAGCAGTTCTTC. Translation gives CANLDVSSYNEQFF.

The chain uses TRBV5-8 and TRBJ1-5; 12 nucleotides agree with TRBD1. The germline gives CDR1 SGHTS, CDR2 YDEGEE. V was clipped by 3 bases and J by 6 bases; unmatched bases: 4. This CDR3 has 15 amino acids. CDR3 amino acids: CASSSGTGGGQPQHF. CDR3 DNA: TGTGCCAGCAGCTCCGGGACAGGGGGCGGTCAGCCCCAGCATTTT.

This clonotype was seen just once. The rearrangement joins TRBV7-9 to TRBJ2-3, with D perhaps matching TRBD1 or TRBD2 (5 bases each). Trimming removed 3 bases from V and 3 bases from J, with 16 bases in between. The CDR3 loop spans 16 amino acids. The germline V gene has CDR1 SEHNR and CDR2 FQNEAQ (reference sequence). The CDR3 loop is CASSFFLGAGTDTQYF. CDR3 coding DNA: TGTGCCAGCAGCTTTTTCCTCGGGGCAGGGACAGATACGCAGTATTTT.

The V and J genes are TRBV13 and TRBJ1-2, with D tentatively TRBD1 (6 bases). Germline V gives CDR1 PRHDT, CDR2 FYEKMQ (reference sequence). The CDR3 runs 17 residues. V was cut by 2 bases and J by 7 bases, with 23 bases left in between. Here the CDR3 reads CASSLMVAANNRAGYTF. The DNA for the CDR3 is TGTGCCAGCAGCTTAATGGTAGCAGCAAATAACAGGGCTGGCTACACCTTC.

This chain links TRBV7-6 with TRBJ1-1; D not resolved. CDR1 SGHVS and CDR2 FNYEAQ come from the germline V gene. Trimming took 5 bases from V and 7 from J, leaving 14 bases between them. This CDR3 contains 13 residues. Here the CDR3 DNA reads TGTGCCAGCAGCCAACTTGTGGCGGATGAAGCTTTCTTT. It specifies CASSQLVADEAFF.

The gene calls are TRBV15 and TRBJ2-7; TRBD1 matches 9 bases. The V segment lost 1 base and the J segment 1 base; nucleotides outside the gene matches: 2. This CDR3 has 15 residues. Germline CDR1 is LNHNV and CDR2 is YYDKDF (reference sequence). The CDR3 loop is CATSRGQGGSYEQYF. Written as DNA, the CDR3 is TGTGCCACCAGCAGAGGACAGGGGGGGTCCTACGAGCAGTACTTC.

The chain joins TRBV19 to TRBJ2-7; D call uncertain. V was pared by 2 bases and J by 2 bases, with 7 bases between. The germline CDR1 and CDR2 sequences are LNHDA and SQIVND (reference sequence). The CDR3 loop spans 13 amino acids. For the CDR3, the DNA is TGTGCCAGTAGTATAATGGGCGCCTACGAGCAGTACTTC. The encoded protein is CASSIMGAYEQYF.

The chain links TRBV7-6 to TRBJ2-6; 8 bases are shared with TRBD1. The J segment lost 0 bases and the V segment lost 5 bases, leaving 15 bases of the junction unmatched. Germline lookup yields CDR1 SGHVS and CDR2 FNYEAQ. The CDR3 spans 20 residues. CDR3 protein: CASSRTRPGQVLSGANVLTF. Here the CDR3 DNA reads TGTGCCAGCAGCCGTACTCGGCCGGGACAGGTGCTCTCTGGGGCCAACGTCCTGACTTTC.

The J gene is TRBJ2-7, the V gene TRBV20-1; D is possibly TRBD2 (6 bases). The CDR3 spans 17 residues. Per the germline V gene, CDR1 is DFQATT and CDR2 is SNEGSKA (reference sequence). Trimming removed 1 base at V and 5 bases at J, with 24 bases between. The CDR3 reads CSARGGDEGELLHEQYF. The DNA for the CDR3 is TGCAGTGCTAGAGGGGGGGATGAAGGCGAGCTACTGCACGAGCAGTACTTC.

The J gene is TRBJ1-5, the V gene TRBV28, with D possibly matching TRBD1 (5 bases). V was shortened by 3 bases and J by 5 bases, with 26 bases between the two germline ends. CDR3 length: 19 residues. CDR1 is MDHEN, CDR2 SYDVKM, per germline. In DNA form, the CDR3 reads TGTGCCAGCAGTTTCCAGAAGACAGTTGGGCTAGTAAGGGATCAGCCCCAGCATTTT. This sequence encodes CASSFQKTVGLVRDQPQHF.

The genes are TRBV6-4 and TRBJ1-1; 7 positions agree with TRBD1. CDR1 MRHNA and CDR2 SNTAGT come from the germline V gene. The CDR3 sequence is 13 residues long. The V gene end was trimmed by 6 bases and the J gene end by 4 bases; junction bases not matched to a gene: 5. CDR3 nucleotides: TGTGCCAGCAGGGCAGGGGGAAGCACTGAAGCTTTCTTT. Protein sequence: CASRAGGSTEAFF.

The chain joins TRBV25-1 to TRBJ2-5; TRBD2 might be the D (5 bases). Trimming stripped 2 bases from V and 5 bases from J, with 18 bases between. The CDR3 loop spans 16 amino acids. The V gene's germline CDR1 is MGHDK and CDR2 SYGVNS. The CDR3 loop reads CASSEPGLLVLETQYF. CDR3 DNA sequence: TGTGCCAGCAGTGAACCCGGGCTACTAGTATTGGAGACCCAGTACTTC.

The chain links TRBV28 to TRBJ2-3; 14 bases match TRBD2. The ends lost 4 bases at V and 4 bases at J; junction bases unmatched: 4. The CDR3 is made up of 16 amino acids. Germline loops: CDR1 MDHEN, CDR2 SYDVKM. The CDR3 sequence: CASSSRLAGGPDTQYF. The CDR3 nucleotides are TGTGCCAGCAGTTCTCGACTAGCGGGAGGGCCAGATACGCAGTATTTT.

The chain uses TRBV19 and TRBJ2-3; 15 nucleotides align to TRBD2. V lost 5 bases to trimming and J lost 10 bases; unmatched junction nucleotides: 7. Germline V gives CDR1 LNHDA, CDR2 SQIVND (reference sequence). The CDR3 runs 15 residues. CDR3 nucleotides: TGTGCCAGTAGTGGCGCGGGACTAGCGGGAGGTGCGCAGTATTTT. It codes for CASSGAGLAGGAQYF. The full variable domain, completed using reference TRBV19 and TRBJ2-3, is DGGITQSPKYLFRKEGQNVTLSCEQNLNHDAMYWYRQDPGQGLRLIYYSQIVNDFQKGDIAEGYSVSREKKESFPLTVTSAQKNPTAFYLCASSGAGLAGGAQYFGPGTRLTVL.

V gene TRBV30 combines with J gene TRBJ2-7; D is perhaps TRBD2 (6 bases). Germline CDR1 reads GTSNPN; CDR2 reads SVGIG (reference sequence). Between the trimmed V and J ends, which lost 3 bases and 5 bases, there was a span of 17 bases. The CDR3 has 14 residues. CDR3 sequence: CAWRGLGGNHEQYF. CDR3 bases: TGTGCCTGGAGGGGGCTAGGCGGGAACCACGAGCAGTACTTC.

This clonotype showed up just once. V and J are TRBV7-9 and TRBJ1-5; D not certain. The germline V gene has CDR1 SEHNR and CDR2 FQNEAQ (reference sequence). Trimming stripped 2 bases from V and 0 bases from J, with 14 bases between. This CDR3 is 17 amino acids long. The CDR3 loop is CASSLRHQPYSNQPQHF. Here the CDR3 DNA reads TGTGCCAGCAGCTTACGCCATCAGCCTTATAGCAATCAGCCCCAGCATTTT. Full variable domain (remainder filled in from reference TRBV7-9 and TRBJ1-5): DTGVSQNPRHKITKRGQNVTFRCDPISEHNRLYWYRQTLGQGPEFLTYFQNEAQLEKSRLLSDRFSAERPKGSFSTLEIQRTEQGDSAMYLCASSLRHQPYSNQPQHFGDGTRLSIL.

The CDR3, as DNA: TGTGCCTTGGCCAGCGCAAGAGTAGCACCCTACGAGCAGTACTTC. The encoded protein is CALASARVAPYEQYF. J is TRBJ2-7 and V is TRBV28; D is undetermined. CDR3 size: 15 residues. In germline, CDR1 is MDHEN, CDR2 SYDVKM. V shed 11 bases and J shed 2 bases, with 22 bases lying between them.

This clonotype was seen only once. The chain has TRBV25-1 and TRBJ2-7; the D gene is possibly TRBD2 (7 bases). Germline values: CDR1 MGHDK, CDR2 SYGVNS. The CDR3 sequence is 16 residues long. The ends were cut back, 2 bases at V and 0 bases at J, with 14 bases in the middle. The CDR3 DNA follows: TGTGCCAGCAGTGAAAGCGGTGCGGGGGCCTCCTACGAGCAGTACTTC. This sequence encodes CASSESGAGASYEQYF.